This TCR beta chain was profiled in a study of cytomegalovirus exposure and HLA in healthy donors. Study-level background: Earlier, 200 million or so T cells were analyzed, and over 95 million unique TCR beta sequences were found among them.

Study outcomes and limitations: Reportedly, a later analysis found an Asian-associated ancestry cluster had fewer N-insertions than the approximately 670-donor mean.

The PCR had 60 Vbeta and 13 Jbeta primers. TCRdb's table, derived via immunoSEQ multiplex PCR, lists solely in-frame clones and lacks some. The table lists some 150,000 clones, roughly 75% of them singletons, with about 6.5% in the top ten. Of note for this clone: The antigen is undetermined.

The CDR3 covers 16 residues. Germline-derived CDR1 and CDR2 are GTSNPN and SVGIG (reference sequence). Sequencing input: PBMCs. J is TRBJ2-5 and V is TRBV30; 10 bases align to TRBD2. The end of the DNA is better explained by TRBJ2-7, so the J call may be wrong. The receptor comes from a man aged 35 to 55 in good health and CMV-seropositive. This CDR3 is CAWSVLAGQRSYEQYF. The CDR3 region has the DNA TGTGCCTGGAGTGTACTAGCGGGGCAGAGATCCTACGAGCAGTACTTC.